Reported below is one T cell receptor (beta chain). Its target is unknown. CD45RO-negative, CCR7-positively selected cells formed the naive CD8 fraction, excluding terminally differentiated effector memory CD45RA+ cells. The data stem from a study of shared clonotypes between healthy human individuals. Study context: CD4 naive cells filled three plates per donor, CD4 memory three, CD8 naive two and CD8 memory one. General observations from the study: In a handful of donors, around 5.5% of naive CD4 clonotypes appeared in common. Non-shared clonotypes displayed generation probabilities falling below those of clonotypes present in all four donors.

Germline CDR1 and CDR2: LGHNA and YSLEER. The ends were cut back, 4 bases at V and 0 bases at J, with 13 bases in the middle. CDR3 length: 15 residues. Profiled with immunoSEQ multiplex PCR; TCRdb holds only in-frame clones, not every one. This sample has just over 2,000,000 clones, with about 95% found just once. The sample comprised naive CD8+ T cells sorted from blood. This clonotype was obtained from a man aged 18-30 years in good health. V gene TRBV4-3 combines with J gene TRBJ2-7; no clear D gene. The CDR3 nucleotides are TGCGCCAGCAGCCCAGTGGCCTCTAGCTCCTACGAGCAGTACTTC. This sequence encodes CASSPVASSSYEQYF.